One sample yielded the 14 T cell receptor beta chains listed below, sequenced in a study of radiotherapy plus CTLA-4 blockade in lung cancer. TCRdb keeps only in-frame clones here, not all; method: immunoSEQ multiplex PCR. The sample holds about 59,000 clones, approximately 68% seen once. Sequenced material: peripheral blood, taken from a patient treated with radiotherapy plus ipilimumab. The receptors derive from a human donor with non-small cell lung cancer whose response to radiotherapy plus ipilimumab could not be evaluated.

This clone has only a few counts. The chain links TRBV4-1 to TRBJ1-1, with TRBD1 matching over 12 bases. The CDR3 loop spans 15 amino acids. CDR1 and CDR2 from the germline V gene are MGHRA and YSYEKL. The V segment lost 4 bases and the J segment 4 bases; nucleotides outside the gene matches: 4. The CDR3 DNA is TGCGCCAGCAGCCGGGACAGGGGGCTTGGCACTGAAGCTTTCTTT. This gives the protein CASSRDRGLGTEAFF.

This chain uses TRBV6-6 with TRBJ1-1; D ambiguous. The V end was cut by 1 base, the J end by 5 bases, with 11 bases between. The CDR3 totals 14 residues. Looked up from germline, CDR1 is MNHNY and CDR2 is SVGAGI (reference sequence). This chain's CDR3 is CASSYYIELTEAFF. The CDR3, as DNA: TGTGCCAGCAGTTACTATATCGAACTAACTGAAGCTTTCTTT.

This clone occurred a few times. The CDR3 loop reads CASSRSGSTGDTQYF. As DNA, the CDR3 is TGTGCCAGCAGCCGCAGCGGGAGTACGGGAGATACGCAGTATTTT. V usage is TRBV5-6 and J usage is TRBJ2-3; 8 bases are a match to TRBD2. The CDR3 length is 15 residues. The germline CDR1 and CDR2 sequences are SGHDT and YYEEEE. Germline trimming cut 4 bases from V and 5 bases from J; bases unmatched to any gene: 9.

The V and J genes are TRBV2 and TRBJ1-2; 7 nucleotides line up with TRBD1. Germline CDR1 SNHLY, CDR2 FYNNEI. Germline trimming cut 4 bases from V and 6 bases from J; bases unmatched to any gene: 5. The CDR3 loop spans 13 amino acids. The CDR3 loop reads CASSGRTGDGYTF. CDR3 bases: TGTGCCAGCAGTGGCCGGACAGGTGATGGCTACACCTTC.

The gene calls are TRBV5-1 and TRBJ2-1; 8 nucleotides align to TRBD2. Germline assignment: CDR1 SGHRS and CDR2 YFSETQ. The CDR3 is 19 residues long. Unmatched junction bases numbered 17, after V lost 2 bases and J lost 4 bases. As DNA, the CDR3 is TGCGCCAGCAGCTTCCCCCGGCCGGGCGGGAGGTCGGGTTACAATGAGCAGTTCTTC. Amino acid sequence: CASSFPRPGGRSGYNEQFF.

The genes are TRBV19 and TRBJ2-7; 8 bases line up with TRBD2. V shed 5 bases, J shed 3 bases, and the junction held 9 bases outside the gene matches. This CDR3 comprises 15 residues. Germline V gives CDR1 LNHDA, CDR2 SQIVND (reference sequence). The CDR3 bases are TGTGCCAGTAGTCAAGGGGCTAGCGGGTACTACGAGCAGTACTTC. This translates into CASSQGASGYYEQYF.

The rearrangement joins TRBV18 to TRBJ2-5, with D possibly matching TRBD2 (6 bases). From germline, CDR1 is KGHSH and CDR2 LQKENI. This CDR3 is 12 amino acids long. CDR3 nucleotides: TGTGTGGTATGGAGGGTCCAAGAGACCCAGTACTTC. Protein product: CVVWRVQETQYF.

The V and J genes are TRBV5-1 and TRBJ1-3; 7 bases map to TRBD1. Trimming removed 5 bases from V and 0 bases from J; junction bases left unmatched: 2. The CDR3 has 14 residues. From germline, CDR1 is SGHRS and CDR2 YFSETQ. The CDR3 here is CASRDRSSGNTIYF. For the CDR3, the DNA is TGCGCCAGCAGGGACAGGAGCTCTGGAAACACCATATATTTT.

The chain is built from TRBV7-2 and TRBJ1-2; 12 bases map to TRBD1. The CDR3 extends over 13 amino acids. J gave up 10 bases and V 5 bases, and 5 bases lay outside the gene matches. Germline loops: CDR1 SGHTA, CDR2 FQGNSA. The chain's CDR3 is CASSRGTGGDYTF. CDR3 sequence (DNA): TGTGCCAGCAGCCGCGGGACAGGGGGCGACTACACCTTC.

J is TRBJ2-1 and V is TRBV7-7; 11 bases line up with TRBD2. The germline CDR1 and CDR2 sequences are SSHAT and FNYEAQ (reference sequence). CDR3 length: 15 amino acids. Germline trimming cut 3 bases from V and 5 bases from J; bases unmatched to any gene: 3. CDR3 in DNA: TGTGCCAGCAGCTTTGATAGCGGGAGGGACAATGAGCAGTTCTTC. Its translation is CASSFDSGRDNEQFF.

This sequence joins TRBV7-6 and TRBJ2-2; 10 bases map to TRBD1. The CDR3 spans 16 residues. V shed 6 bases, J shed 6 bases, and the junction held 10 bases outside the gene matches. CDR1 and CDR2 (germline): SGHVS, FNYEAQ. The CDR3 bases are TGTGCCAGCAGTGGGACAGGGGCCGGGGCCGCCGGGGAGCTGTTTTTT. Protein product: CASSGTGAGAAGELFF. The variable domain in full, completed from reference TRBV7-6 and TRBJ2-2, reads GAGVSQSPRYKVTKRGQDVALRCDPISGHVSLYWYRQALGQGPEFLTYFNYEAQQDKSGLPNDRFSAERPEGSISTLTIQRTEQRDSAMYRCASSGTGAGAAGELFFGEGSRLTVL.

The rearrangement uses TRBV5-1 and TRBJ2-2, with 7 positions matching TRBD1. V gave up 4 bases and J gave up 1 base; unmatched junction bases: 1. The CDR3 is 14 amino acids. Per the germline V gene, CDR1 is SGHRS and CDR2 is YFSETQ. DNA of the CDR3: TGCGCCAGCAGCGGGACAGAGAACACCGGGGAGCTGTTTTTT. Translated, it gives CASSGTENTGELFF.

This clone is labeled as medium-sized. The CDR3 spells CASSLAGGSTNYGYTF. For the CDR3, the DNA is TGTGCCAGCAGCTTGGCAGGGGGATCAACTAACTATGGCTACACCTTC. This chain uses TRBV7-9 with TRBJ1-2, with 7 bases fitting TRBD1. The CDR3 runs 16 residues. Germline CDR1 SEHNR, CDR2 FQNEAQ (reference sequence). Trimming removed 3 bases from V and 0 bases from J; junction bases left unmatched: 7. The full variable domain, in which reference TRBV7-9 and TRBJ1-2 provide the parts outside the CDR3, is DTGVSQNPRHKITKRGQNVTFRCDPISEHNRLYWYRQTLGQGPEFLTYFQNEAQLEKSRLLSDRFSAERPKGSFSTLEIQRTEQGDSAMYLCASSLAGGSTNYGYTFGSGTRLTVV.

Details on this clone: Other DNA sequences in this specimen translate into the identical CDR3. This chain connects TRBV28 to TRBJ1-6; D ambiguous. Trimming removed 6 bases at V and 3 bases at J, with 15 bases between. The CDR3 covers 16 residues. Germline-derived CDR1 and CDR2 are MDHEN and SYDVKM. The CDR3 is CASSLPGQLYNSPLHF. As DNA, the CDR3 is TGTGCCAGCAGCCTACCTGGGCAGCTCTATAATTCACCCCTCCACTTT.